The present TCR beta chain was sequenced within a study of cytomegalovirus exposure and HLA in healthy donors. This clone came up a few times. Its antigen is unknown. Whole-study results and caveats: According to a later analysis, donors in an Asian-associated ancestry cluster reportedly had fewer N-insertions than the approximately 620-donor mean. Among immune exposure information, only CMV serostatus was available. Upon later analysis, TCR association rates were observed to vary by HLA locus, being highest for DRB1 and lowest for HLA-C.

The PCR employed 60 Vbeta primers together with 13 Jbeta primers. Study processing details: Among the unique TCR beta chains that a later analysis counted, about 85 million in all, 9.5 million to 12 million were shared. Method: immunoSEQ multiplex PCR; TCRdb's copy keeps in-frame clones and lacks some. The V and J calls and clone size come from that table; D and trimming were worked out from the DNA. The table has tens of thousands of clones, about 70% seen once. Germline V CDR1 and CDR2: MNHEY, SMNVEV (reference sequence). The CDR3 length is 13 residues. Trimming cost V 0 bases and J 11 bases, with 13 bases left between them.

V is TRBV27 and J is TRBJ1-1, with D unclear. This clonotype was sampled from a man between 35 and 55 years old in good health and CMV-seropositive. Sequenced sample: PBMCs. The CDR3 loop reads CASSLSGEAGAFF. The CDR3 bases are TGTGCCAGCAGTTTATCCGGGGAGGCCGGGGCTTTCTTT.